The table lists the clone carrying this T cell receptor beta chain with many counts. Its antigen remains unidentified. TCRdb called the 5' RACE reads again in MiXCR, with one record for every CDR3 protein. The sample carries about 46,000 distinct CDR3 sequences, 28% recorded once. General observations from the study: Greatest tumor Treg TCR overlap was with tumor naive CD4+ cells. Tumor memory CD4+ T cell TCR gene usage was found to cluster with blood and lymph node memory CD4+ cells and with lymph node naive CD4+ cells.

With V trimmed by 5 bases and J by 8 bases, 9 bases remained unmatched. The germline V gene has CDR1 MNHEY and CDR2 SVGEGT. This CDR3 contains 14 residues. Sequencing used naive CD4+ T cells sorted from blood. Subset defined: naive CD4+ T cells, CD4+CD45RA+CD25-. The chain employs TRBV6-2 or TRBV6-3 and TRBJ2-1; 7 bases line up with TRBD2. The receptor was isolated from a female donor with breast cancer. The CDR3 DNA is TGTGCCAGCAGTCCACGGATTGGGGGGGATGAGCAGTTCTTC. Amino acids: CASSPRIGGDEQFF.